This T cell receptor beta chain was captured by sequencing in a study of siplizumab effects on memory and regulatory T cells. Trimming shortened V by 5 bases and J by 7 bases, and 21 bases separated the two germline ends. CDR3 size: 16 residues. Germline-derived CDR1 and CDR2 are SSHAT and FNYEAQ (reference sequence). This table comes from immunoSEQ multiplex PCR, and its TCRdb copy is limited to in-frame clones, with some not included. The repertoire includes approximately 94,000 clones, about nine tenths of them detected once, and 0.14% to 0.15% sits in the top ten. The sample was CD4+ T cells sorted from blood. The sequence derives from a human donor in good health. The rearrangement links TRBV7-7 to TRBJ2-1; maybe TRBD1 (6 bases). The CDR3 loop is CASSTRTELYRNEQFF. The CDR3 DNA is TGTGCCAGCAGCACCCGGACAGAGCTTTACAGGAATGAGCAGTTCTTC.